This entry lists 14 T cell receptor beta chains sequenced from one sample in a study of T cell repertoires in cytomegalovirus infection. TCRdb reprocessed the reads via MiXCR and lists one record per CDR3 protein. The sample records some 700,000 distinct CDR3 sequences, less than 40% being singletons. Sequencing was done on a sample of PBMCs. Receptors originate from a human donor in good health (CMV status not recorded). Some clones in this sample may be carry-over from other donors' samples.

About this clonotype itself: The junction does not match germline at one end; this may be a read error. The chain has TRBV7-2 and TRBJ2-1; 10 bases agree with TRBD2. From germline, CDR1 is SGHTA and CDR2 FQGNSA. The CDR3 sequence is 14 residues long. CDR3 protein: CSSSLRVSGGEQFF. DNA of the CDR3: TGTTCCAGCAGTCTCCGTGTTAGCGGGGGGGAGCAGTTCTTC.

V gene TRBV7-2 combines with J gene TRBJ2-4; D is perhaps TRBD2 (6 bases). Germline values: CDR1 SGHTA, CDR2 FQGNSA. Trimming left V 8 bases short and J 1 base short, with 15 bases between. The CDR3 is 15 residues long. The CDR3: CASAATEGAKNIQYF. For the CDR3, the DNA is TGTGCCAGCGCGGCCACGGAGGGGGCCAAAAACATTCAGTACTTC.

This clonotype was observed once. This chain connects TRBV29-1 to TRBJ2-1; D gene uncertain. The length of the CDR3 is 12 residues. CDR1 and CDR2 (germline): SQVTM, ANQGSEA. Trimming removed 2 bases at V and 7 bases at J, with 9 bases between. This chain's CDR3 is CSVEPSGNEQFF. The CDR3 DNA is TGCAGCGTTGAACCCTCCGGGAATGAGCAGTTCTTC.

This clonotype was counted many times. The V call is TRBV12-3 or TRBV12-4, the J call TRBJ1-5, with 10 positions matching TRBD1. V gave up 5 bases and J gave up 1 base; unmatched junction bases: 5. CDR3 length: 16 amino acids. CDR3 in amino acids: CASSGGDRGSNQPQHF. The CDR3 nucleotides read TGTGCCAGCAGTGGGGGGGACAGGGGAAGCAATCAGCCCCAGCATTTT.

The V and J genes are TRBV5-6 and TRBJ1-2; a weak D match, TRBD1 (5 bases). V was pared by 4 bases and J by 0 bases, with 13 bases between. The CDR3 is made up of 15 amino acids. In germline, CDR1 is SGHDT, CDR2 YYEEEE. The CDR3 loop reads CASSLAGASNYGYTF. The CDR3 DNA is TGTGCCAGCAGCCTGGCCGGGGCTTCTAACTATGGCTACACCTTC.

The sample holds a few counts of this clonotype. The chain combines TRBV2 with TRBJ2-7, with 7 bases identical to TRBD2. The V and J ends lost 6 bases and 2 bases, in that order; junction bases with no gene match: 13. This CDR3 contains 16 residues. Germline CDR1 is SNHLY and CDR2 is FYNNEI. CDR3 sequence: CASRKGRGGDAYEQYF. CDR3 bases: TGTGCCAGCAGAAAAGGGAGGGGCGGGGACGCCTACGAGCAGTACTTC.

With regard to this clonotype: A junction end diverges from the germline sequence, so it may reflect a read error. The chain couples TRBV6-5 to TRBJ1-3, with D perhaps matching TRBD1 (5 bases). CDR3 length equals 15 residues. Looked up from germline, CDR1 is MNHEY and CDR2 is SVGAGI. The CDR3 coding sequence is TGTGCCAGCAGTTACTCGGAGGGGACTGGAACCACCATATATTTT. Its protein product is CASSYSEGTGTTIYF.

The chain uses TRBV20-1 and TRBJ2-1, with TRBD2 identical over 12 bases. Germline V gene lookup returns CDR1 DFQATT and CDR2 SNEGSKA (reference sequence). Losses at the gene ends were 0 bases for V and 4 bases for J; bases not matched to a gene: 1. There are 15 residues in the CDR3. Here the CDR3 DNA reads TGCAGTGCTAGAGAGGGGACTAGCGGGTACAATGAGCAGTTCTTC. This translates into CSAREGTSGYNEQFF.

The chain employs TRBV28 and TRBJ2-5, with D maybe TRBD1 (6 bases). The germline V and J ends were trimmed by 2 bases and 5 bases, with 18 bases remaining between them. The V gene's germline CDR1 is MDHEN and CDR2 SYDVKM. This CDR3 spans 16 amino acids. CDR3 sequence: CASSLSRGPGAETQYF. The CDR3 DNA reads TGTGCCAGCAGTTTAAGCAGGGGCCCAGGGGCGGAGACCCAGTACTTC.

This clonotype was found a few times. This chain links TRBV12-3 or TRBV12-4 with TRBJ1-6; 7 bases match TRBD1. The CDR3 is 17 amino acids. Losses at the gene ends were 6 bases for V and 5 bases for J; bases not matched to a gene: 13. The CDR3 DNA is TGTGCCAGCAGGATCGGACCAGGGGGTCCAGATAATTCACCCCTCCACTTT. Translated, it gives CASRIGPGGPDNSPLHF.

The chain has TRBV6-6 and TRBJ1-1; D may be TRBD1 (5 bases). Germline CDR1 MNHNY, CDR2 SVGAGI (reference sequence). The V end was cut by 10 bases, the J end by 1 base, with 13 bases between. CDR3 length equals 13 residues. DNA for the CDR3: TGTGCCATCCTTCGGGGGACGAACACTGAAGCTTTCTTT. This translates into CAILRGTNTEAFF.

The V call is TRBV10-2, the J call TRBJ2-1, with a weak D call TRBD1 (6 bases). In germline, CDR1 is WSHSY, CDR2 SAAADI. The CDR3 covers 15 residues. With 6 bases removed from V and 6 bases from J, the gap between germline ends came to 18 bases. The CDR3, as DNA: TGCGCCAGCAGAGTCACAGGGACGGGTTTCAATGAGCAGTTCTTC. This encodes CASRVTGTGFNEQFF.

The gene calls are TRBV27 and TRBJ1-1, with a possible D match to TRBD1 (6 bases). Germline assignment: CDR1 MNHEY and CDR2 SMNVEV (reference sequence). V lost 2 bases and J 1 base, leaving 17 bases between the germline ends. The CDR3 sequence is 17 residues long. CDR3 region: CASSLGGQGPRNTEAFF. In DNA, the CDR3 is TGTGCCAGCAGTTTAGGGGGCCAGGGTCCCCGGAACACTGAAGCTTTCTTT.

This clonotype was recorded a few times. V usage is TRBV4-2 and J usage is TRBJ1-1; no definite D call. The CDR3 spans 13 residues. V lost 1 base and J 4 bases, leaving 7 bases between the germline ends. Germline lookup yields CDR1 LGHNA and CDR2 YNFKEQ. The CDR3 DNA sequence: TGTGCCAGCAGCCAAGCCCTGGGCACTGAAGCTTTCTTT. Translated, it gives CASSQALGTEAFF.